This record concerns one T cell receptor beta chain sequence. V lost 6 bases and J lost 4, with 10 bases in between. Germline-derived CDR1 and CDR2 are SGDLS and YYNGEE. The CDR3 length is 12 residues. The data are from a study of blood T cell repertoires in COVID-19. The overall study: Samples taken during acute and convalescent COVID-19 were collected in the United States, Italy and Spain. In each case, the material was cDNA or gDNA derived from T cells, B-cell-depleted T cells, or PBMCs.

Original methodology: Using reference gene primer amplification, nucleated cell counts were estimated. Assay: immunoSEQ multiplex PCR; the TCRdb copy retains only in-frame clones and omits some. V and J calls plus clone size are reproduced from that table; the DNA served to infer D and trimming. Among 40,000 to 50,000 clones listed, nearly 90% were seen once. Sequencing input: peripheral blood. This clonotype originated in a human donor in a cohort sampled during active COVID-19. This chain links TRBV9 with TRBJ1-1; TRBD1 might be the D (5 bases). CDR3 nucleotide sequence: TGTGCCAGCACCCCCGGGGGCACTGAAGCTTTCTTT. Translated, it gives CASTPGGTEAFF.